The TCR beta chain described here comes from a study of OX40 agonist ivuxolimab in advanced cancers. Clones were read by immunoSEQ multiplex PCR, and TCRdb kept only the in-frame ones, dropping some. The sample consists of about 94,000 clones, around nine tenths of them appearing once. The CDR3 has 16 residues. The V gene end was trimmed by 3 bases and the J gene end by 7 bases; junction bases not matched to a gene: 8. CDR1 and CDR2 (germline): SGHRS, YFSETQ. V gene TRBV5-1 combines with J gene TRBJ2-7; 15 bases map to TRBD2. The starting material was CD4+ or CD8+ T cells sorted from blood, obtained in a trial of the OX40 agonist ivuxolimab. The sequence was collected from an adult with an advanced solid tumor such as melanoma, head and neck, liver or kidney cancer. For the CDR3, the DNA is TGCGCCAGCAGCTCAGGACTAGCGGGAGGGAATTGGGAGCAGTACTTC. Amino acids: CASSSGLAGGNWEQYF.